These 32 T cell receptor beta chains share one sample of origin, sequenced in a study of T-cell reconstitution after alpha-beta-depleted transplantation in children. Using unique molecular identifiers, the investigators prepared the TCRbeta library. TCRdb passed the PCR reads through MiXCR, listing each CDR3 protein once. The sample shows approximately 350,000 distinct CDR3 sequences, around 15% of them seen only once. The specimen comprised PBMCs, mostly from graft donor cells, sampled 360 days after TCRalphabeta/CD19-depleted stem cell transplant. The source of these receptors is a male patient aged 2 to 9 who had a stem cell transplant for acute lymphoblastic leukemia, so the T cells may come from the graft donor.

This clonotype was counted between two and nine times. The chain recombines TRBV5-1 with TRBJ2-7, with D unclear. The CDR3 covers 14 residues. V was pared by 0 bases and J by 2 bases, with 9 bases between. CDR1 and CDR2 (germline): SGHRS, YFSETQ. CDR3: CASSLEQNPYEQYF. CDR3 DNA sequence: TGCGCCAGCAGCTTGGAACAGAACCCCTACGAGCAGTACTTC.

There are a few counts of this clonotype. The gene calls are TRBV9 and TRBJ2-6, with D unclear. Germline lookup yields CDR1 SGDLS and CDR2 YYNGEE. V was cut by 0 bases and J by 4 bases, with 8 bases left in between. This CDR3 is 15 amino acids long. CDR3 residues: CASSVGVRGANVLTF. The DNA for the CDR3 is TGTGCCAGCAGCGTAGGAGTACGAGGGGCCAACGTCCTGACTTTC.

The rearrangement joins TRBV20-1 to TRBJ1-5; D gene uncertain. Germline V lookup: CDR1 DFQATT, CDR2 SNEGSKA (reference sequence). CDR3 size: 13 residues. V lost 6 bases and J 3 bases, leaving 12 bases between the germline ends. CDR3 coding DNA: TGCAGTGCCCTGACTAAAATCAATCAGCCCCAGCATTTT. Translation gives CSALTKINQPQHF.

This chain uses TRBV4-1 with TRBJ2-1; 8 positions agree with TRBD2. Trimming cost V 6 bases and J 5 bases; bases outside gene matches: 9. The germline V gene encodes CDR1 MGHRA and CDR2 YSYEKL. This CDR3 is built from 15 residues. CDR3 sequence (DNA): TGCGCCAGCAGGAAAGGGACTAGGTCCCACAATGAGCAGTTCTTC. Translated, it gives CASRKGTRSHNEQFF.

This rearrangement joins TRBV5-1 to TRBJ2-1; TRBD2 might be the D (6 bases). Trimming removed 2 bases from V and 0 bases from J, with 21 bases in between. The CDR3 has 19 residues. Germline CDR1 reads SGHRS; CDR2 reads YFSETQ. CDR3 sequence (DNA): TGCGCCAGCAGCTTTCCGGCAAGAGGGGAGGCGAGCTCCTACAATGAGCAGTTCTTC. It yields the protein CASSFPARGEASSYNEQFF.

The V and J genes are TRBV12-5 and TRBJ2-3; TRBD1 agrees at 8 bases. This CDR3 contains 18 residues. Germline V CDR1 and CDR2: LGHNT, FRNRAP. The V gene end was trimmed by 1 base and the J gene end by 2 bases; junction bases not matched to a gene: 11. CDR3 nucleotides: TGTGCTAGTGGTTTGGACTCCGGGACAGGAGCTTTCACAGATACGCAGTATTTT. It codes for CASGLDSGTGAFTDTQYF.

This clonotype was observed many times. This chain uses TRBV20-1 with TRBJ2-2, with D perhaps matching TRBD2 (6 bases). CDR3 size: 17 residues. CDR1 and CDR2 from the germline V gene are DFQATT and SNEGSKA (reference sequence). V was cut by 0 bases and J by 6 bases, with 20 bases left in between. CDR3 in DNA: TGCAGTGCTAGAGATCGGGGCACGGGAAGGAGGGCCGGGGAGCTGTTTTTT. Residues: CSARDRGTGRRAGELFF.

As DNA, the CDR3 is TGCGCCAGCAGCTTGGATGGGCAGGGACCCTACGAGCAGTACTTC. This gives the protein CASSLDGQGPYEQYF. This chain joins TRBV5-1 and TRBJ2-7; D is tentatively TRBD1 or TRBD2 (5 bases each). The germline CDR1 and CDR2 sequences are SGHRS and YFSETQ. This CDR3 has 15 amino acids. V lost 0 bases and J lost 2, with 12 bases in between.

The gene calls are TRBV27 and TRBJ2-1, with 9 bases matching TRBD2. CDR1 and CDR2 from the germline V gene are MNHEY and SMNVEV (reference sequence). The length of the CDR3 is 21 residues. V lost 3 bases to trimming and J lost 6 bases; unmatched junction nucleotides: 24. CDR3 protein: CASSFFNPLAGRPISLNEQFF. The CDR3 bases are TGTGCCAGCAGTTTCTTCAACCCCCTAGCGGGGAGGCCAATTAGCCTCAATGAGCAGTTCTTC.

The V gene is TRBV29-1, the J gene TRBJ2-7; a possible D gene is TRBD2 (7 bases). The germline V gene has CDR1 SQVTM and CDR2 ANQGSEA. The CDR3 runs 14 residues. With 3 bases removed from V and 5 bases from J, the gap between germline ends came to 17 bases. The CDR3 sequence: CSVEGRGANDEQYF. The DNA for the CDR3 is TGCAGCGTTGAGGGGAGGGGGGCGAACGACGAGCAGTACTTC.

The chain joins TRBV27 to TRBJ2-2; 7 bases fit TRBD2. The V gene's germline CDR1 is MNHEY and CDR2 SMNVEV (reference sequence). With V trimmed by 4 bases and J by 1 base, 3 bases remained unmatched. The CDR3 loop spans 15 amino acids. CDR3 sequence (DNA): TGTGCCAGCAGTTCCCAGCGGGAGAACACCGGGGAGCTGTTTTTT. It encodes CASSSQRENTGELFF.

V is TRBV20-1 and J is TRBJ2-5; the D gene is possibly TRBD1 (6 bases). The CDR3 runs 18 residues. Germline loops: CDR1 DFQATT, CDR2 SNEGSKA (reference sequence). The V gene lost 4 bases and the J gene lost 4 bases, with 28 bases spanning the gap. The CDR3 sequence is CSAKVFIGPTGNGETQYF. CDR3 coding DNA: TGCAGTGCTAAGGTTTTTATCGGACCTACAGGGAACGGAGAGACCCAGTACTTC.

The chain uses TRBV10-3 and TRBJ2-2; either TRBD1 or TRBD2 may supply D (5 bases each). CDR3 length: 17 amino acids. CDR1 and CDR2 (germline): ENHRY, SYGVKD. The V end lost 0 bases, the J end lost 1 base, and 12 bases lay between the germline ends. The CDR3 DNA reads TGTGCCATCAGTGAGTCGACTAAGGGACGGAACACCGGGGAGCTGTTTTTT. It translates to CAISESTKGRNTGELFF.

Only a few counts were recorded for this clonotype. The CDR3 region is CASSQEERANTGELFF. The CDR3 DNA sequence: TGCGCCAGCAGCCAAGAGGAGCGCGCGAACACCGGGGAGCTGTTTTTT. The V gene is TRBV4-3, the J gene TRBJ2-2; D unclear. V was trimmed by 0 bases and J by 0 bases, leaving 8 bases between them. This CDR3 spans 16 amino acids. Germline V CDR1 and CDR2: LGHNA, YSLEER.

This clonotype has more than one count but fewer than ten. The chain combines TRBV12-3 or TRBV12-4 with TRBJ2-7; D perhaps matches TRBD1 (7 bases). V lost 6 bases and J 0 bases, leaving 15 bases between the germline ends. The CDR3 is made up of 15 amino acids. Here the CDR3 reads CASRRSGGGSYEQYF. DNA for the CDR3: TGTGCCAGCAGACGCTCAGGGGGAGGCTCCTACGAGCAGTACTTC.

The chain joins TRBV4-2 to TRBJ1-1; D not certain. V was clipped by 3 bases and J by 1 base, with 15 bases between them. CDR3 length: 16 amino acids. Germline CDR1 is LGHNA and CDR2 is YNFKEQ. CDR3 residues: CASSHSGRTANTEAFF. The CDR3 DNA is TGTGCCAGCAGCCACTCCGGACGTACAGCGAACACTGAAGCTTTCTTT.

This clonotype was seen a handful of times. This chain links TRBV4-1 with TRBJ2-1; 9 bases fit TRBD1. J gave up 8 bases and V 0 bases, and 20 bases lay outside the gene matches. CDR1 is MGHRA and CDR2 is YSYEKL in the germline V gene. The length of the CDR3 is 20 residues. CDR3 coding DNA: TGCGCCAGCAGCCAAGATAAGGGGACAGGGACCAAGTTAGAGTTGGATGAGCAGTTCTTC. Translation: CASSQDKGTGTKLELDEQFF.

V gene TRBV7-2 combines with J gene TRBJ1-2; TRBD1 might be the D (5 bases). Trimming took 1 base from V and 4 from J, leaving 13 bases between them. The CDR3 extends over 15 amino acids. Per germline, CDR1 SGHTA and CDR2 FQGNSA. CDR3 in DNA: TGTGCCAGCAGCTTAGAGGGGCTTTGGGGCTATGGCTACACCTTC. Its protein product is CASSLEGLWGYGYTF.

This chain's CDR3 is CASSYPGQGVSNIQYF. DNA for the CDR3: TGTGCCAGCAGTTACCCGGGACAGGGAGTATCAAACATTCAGTACTTC. The V and J genes are TRBV6-5 and TRBJ2-4; TRBD1 matches at 9 bases. The CDR3 is made up of 16 amino acids. Germline assignment: CDR1 MNHEY and CDR2 SVGAGI. With 2 bases clipped from V and 6 bases from J, the junction kept 8 bases outside the gene matches.

This clonotype was seen a few times. The chain employs TRBV4-3 and TRBJ2-6; no reliable D call. V lost 0 bases, J lost 0 bases, and 9 bases lay in between. This CDR3 contains 17 residues. The germline CDR1 and CDR2 sequences are LGHNA and YSLEER. The CDR3 reads CASSQDRITSGANVLTF. The CDR3 DNA reads as TGCGCCAGCAGCCAAGACCGAATTACCTCTGGGGCCAACGTCCTGACTTTC.

This clonotype was seen at least ten times. V usage is TRBV5-1 and J usage is TRBJ2-1, with D possibly being TRBD2 (6 bases). This CDR3 has 17 residues. Germline V gene lookup returns CDR1 SGHRS and CDR2 YFSETQ. Trimming removed 2 bases at V and 2 bases at J, with 17 bases between. CDR3 sequence: CASSFGRGTWPYNEQFF. In nucleotides, the CDR3 is TGCGCCAGCAGCTTTGGGCGGGGAACCTGGCCCTACAATGAGCAGTTCTTC. The variable domain in full, completed from reference TRBV5-1 and TRBJ2-1, reads KAGVTQTPRYLIKTRGQQVTLSCSPISGHRSVSWYQQTPGQGLQFLFEYFSETQRNKGNFPGRFSGRQFSNSRSEMNVSTLELGDSALYLCASSFGRGTWPYNEQFFGPGTRLTVL.

This clonotype was observed many times. V gene TRBV15 combines with J gene TRBJ2-1; D is possibly TRBD2 (6 bases). Germline CDR1 is LNHNV and CDR2 is YYDKDF (reference sequence). The CDR3 is 16 amino acids. Trimming left V 0 bases short and J 2 bases short, with 11 bases between. CDR3 DNA: TGTGCCACCAGCAGAGATCGGGCTAGCGCCTACAATGAGCAGTTCTTC. It encodes CATSRDRASAYNEQFF.

This clonotype was seen at least ten times. V is TRBV12-3 or TRBV12-4 and J is TRBJ2-3, with 7 positions matching TRBD2. Trimming at V came to 3 bases and at J to 5 bases, leaving 8 bases not matched to a gene. The CDR3 runs 15 residues. CDR3 DNA sequence: TGTGCCAGCAGTTTTAGGATTCGGGGGGTAGATACGCAGTATTTT. This codes for CASSFRIRGVDTQYF.

This clonotype was detected only a few times. The chain combines TRBV11-1 with TRBJ2-4; 8 bases are shared with TRBD1. The CDR3 is 19 residues long. Losses at the gene ends were 0 bases for V and 0 bases for J; bases not matched to a gene: 10. Germline V CDR1 and CDR2: SGHAT, FQDESV (reference sequence). The CDR3: CASSLAGTGGPGAKNIQYF. The CDR3 nucleotides are TGTGCCAGCAGCTTAGCCGGGACAGGTGGCCCCGGAGCCAAAAACATTCAGTACTTC.

In its sample, this clonotype was seen a few times. V gene TRBV7-9 combines with J gene TRBJ1-1; D is ambiguous. V was trimmed by 4 bases and J by 1 base, leaving 7 bases between them. Germline values: CDR1 SEHNR, CDR2 FQNEAQ (reference sequence). CDR3 length: 13 residues. CDR3 residues: CASSSTKNTEAFF. In DNA form, the CDR3 reads TGTGCCAGCAGCTCCACAAAGAACACTGAAGCTTTCTTT.

This chain uses TRBV28 with TRBJ1-6; D gene uncertain. The CDR3 has 12 amino acids. Trimming took off 2 bases at V and 7 bases at J, with 3 bases between the two ends. Germline V gene sequence: CDR1 MDHEN, CDR2 SYDVKM. CDR3 loop: CASSLRNSPLHF. The CDR3, as DNA: TGTGCCAGCAGTTTAAGGAATTCACCCCTCCACTTT.

This clonotype was observed at least ten times. The V call is TRBV13, the J call TRBJ2-1, with TRBD2 identical over 9 bases. CDR3 length equals 13 residues. J was trimmed by 14 bases and V by 3 bases; bases with no gene match: 8. Germline CDR1 and CDR2: PRHDT and FYEKMQ (reference sequence). CDR3 nucleotides: TGTGCCAGCAGCTTTAGGATAGCGGGAGATGAGTTCTTC. Translating it yields CASSFRIAGDEFF. The full variable domain, its missing parts supplied by reference TRBV13 and TRBJ2-1, is AAGVIQSPRHLIKEKRETATLKCYPIPRHDTVYWYQQGPGQDPQFLISFYEKMQSDKGSIPDRFSAQQFSDYHSELNMSSLELGDSALYFCASSFRIAGDEFFGPGTRLTVL.

The chain combines TRBV6-1 with TRBJ2-1, with D possibly being TRBD1 (6 bases). The CDR3 spans 13 residues. The ends were cut back, 6 bases at V and 9 bases at J, with 15 bases in the middle. CDR1 and CDR2 (germline): MNHNS, SASEGT. CDR3 amino acids: CASRVTGIGEQFF. The CDR3, as DNA: TGTGCCAGCAGGGTCACAGGGATAGGTGAGCAGTTCTTC.

Only a few counts were recorded for this clonotype. J is TRBJ2-1 and V is TRBV5-1; 7 positions agree with TRBD2. Germline CDR1 SGHRS, CDR2 YFSETQ. Unmatched junction bases numbered 9, after V lost 3 bases and J lost 0 bases. The length of the CDR3 is 17 residues. The CDR3 DNA reads TGCGCCAGCAGCTCCGCGGGGGTTTTAAGCTCCTACAATGAGCAGTTCTTC. Its protein is CASSSAGVLSSYNEQFF.

This clonotype appeared many times. V is TRBV11-2 and J is TRBJ2-5; 11 positions agree with TRBD2. The CDR3 contains 18 residues. V trimming: 3 bases; J trimming: 7 bases; junction bases outside the gene matches: 16. Germline lookup yields CDR1 SGHAT and CDR2 FQNNGV. This CDR3 reads CASSLELIAGGPVGTQYF. The CDR3 bases are TGTGCCAGCAGCTTGGAGTTGATAGCGGGAGGGCCCGTTGGGACCCAGTACTTC. Filled out from reference TRBV11-2 and TRBJ2-5, the complete variable domain reads EAGVAQSPRYKIIEKRQSVAFWCNPISGHATLYWYQQILGQGPKLLIQFQNNGVVDDSQLPKDRFSAERLKGVDSTLKIQPAKLEDSAVYLCASSLELIAGGPVGTQYFGPGTRLLVL.

The chain has TRBV13 and TRBJ2-3; 11 bases align to TRBD2. Germline V CDR1 and CDR2: PRHDT, FYEKMQ (reference sequence). The CDR3 totals 16 residues. The V gene end was trimmed by 5 bases and the J gene end by 0 bases; junction bases not matched to a gene: 4. The CDR3 region is CASSIRTSGSTDTQYF. CDR3 nucleotides: TGTGCCAGCAGCATCAGGACTAGCGGGAGCACAGATACGCAGTATTTT.

V gene TRBV19 combines with J gene TRBJ2-7; D gene uncertain. CDR3 size: 15 residues. CDR1 and CDR2 from the germline V gene are LNHDA and SQIVND (reference sequence). The V gene lost 1 base and the J gene lost 3 bases, with 13 bases spanning the gap. As DNA, the CDR3 is TGTGCCAGTAGTATAGCGAGCACAGCCTTCTACGAGCAGTACTTC. Translated, it gives CASSIASTAFYEQYF.